This TCR beta chain was identified during a study of beta chain features in type 1 diabetes. General observations from the study: Moderate yet significant TCRB CDR3 shortening was seen in Type 1 diabetes patients in all four CD4+ subsets.

V dropped 8 bases and J dropped 2; count of bases not matched to a gene: 13. This CDR3 spans 16 amino acids. CDR1 and CDR2 from the germline V gene are MNHNY and SVGAGI (reference sequence). Using CD45RO/CCR7/CD25/CD127/CD95/CD27, CD4+ naive, central memory, regulatory and stem cell-like memory cells were sorted. Reverse transcribing all isolated RNA meant expressed TCRB transcripts were sequenced. Sequencing was performed with immunoSEQ multiplex PCR; in TCRdb, only in-frame clones are kept and a portion is missing. The repertoire holds 300,000 to 450,000 clones, with 9.6% as singletons. As to this clone: Its target is not known.

The chain links TRBV6-6 to TRBJ2-7, with 9 bases lining up with TRBD1. This clonotype originated in a man aged 25 to 40 with type 1 diabetes. Input material: central memory CD4+ T cells from blood. This CDR3 is CASGQGRGTGTYEQYF. The CDR3 DNA is TGTGCCAGCGGCCAAGGACGCGGGACAGGGACCTACGAGCAGTACTTC.